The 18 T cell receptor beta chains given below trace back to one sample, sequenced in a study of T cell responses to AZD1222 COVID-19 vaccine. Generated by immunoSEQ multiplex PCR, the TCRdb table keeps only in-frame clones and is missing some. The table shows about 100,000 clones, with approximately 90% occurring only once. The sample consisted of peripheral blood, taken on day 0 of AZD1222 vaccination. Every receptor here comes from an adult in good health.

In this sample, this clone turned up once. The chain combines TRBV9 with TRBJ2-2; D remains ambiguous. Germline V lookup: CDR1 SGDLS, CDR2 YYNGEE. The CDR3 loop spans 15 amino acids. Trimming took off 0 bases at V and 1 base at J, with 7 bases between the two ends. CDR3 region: CASSVVALNTGELFF. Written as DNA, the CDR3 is TGTGCCAGCAGCGTAGTAGCTTTGAACACCGGGGAGCTGTTTTTT.

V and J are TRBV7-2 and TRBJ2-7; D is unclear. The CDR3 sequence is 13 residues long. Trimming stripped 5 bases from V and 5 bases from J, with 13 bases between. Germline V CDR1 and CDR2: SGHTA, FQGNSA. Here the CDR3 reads CASSPSPSNEQYF. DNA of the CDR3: TGTGCCAGCAGCCCTTCTCCCTCTAACGAGCAGTACTTC.

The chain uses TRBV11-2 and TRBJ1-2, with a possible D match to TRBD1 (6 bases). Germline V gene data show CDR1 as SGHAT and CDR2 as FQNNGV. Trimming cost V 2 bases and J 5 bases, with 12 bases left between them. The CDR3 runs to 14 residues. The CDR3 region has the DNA TGTGCCAGCAGCTTATCGGGGGCGGAGTATGGCTACACCTTC. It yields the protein CASSLSGAEYGYTF.

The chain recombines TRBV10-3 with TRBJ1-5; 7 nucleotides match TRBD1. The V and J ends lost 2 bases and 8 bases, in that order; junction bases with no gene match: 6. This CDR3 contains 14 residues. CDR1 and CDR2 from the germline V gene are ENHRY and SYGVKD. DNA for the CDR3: TGTGCCATCAGTGAGCGACAGGGTTTTGAGCCCCAGCATTTT. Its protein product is CAISERQGFEPQHF.

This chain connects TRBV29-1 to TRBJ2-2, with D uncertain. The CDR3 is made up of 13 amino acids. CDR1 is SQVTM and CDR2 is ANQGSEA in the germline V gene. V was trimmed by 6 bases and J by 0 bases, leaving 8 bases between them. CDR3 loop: CSVGMTNTGELFF. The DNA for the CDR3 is TGCAGCGTGGGAATGACGAACACCGGGGAGCTGTTTTTT.

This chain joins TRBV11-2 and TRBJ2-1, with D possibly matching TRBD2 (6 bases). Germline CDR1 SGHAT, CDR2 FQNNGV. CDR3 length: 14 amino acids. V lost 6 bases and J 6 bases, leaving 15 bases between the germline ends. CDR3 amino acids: CASSPRLEINEQFF. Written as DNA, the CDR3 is TGTGCCAGCAGTCCACGACTAGAGATCAATGAGCAGTTCTTC.

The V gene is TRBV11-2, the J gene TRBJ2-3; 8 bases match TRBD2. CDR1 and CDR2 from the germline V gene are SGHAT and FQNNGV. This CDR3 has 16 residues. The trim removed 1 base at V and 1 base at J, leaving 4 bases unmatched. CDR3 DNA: TGTGCCAGCAGCTTAGGGGTACTAGCGGGCACAGATACGCAGTATTTT. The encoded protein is CASSLGVLAGTDTQYF. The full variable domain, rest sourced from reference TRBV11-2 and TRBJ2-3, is EAGVAQSPRYKIIEKRQSVAFWCNPISGHATLYWYQQILGQGPKLLIQFQNNGVVDDSQLPKDRFSAERLKGVDSTLKIQPAKLEDSAVYLCASSLGVLAGTDTQYFGPGTRLTVL.

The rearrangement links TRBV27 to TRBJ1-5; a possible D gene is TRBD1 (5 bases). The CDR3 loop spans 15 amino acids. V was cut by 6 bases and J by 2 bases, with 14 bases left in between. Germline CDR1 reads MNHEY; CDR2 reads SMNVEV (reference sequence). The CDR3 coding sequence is TGTGCCAGCAGGGTCCAGGGTGGAGGCAATCAGCCCCAGCATTTT. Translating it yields CASRVQGGGNQPQHF.

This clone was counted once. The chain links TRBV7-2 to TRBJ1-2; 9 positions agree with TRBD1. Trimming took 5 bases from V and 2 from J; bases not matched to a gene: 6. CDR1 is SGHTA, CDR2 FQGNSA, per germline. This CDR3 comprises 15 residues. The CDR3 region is CASSPTGTGNYGYTF. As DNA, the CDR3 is TGTGCCAGCAGCCCGACCGGGACAGGGAACTATGGCTACACCTTC.

The CDR3 nucleotides read TGTGCTAGTGTTGGACAGGTTTTCAATCAGCCCCAGCATTTT. Amino acids: CASVGQVFNQPQHF. The chain combines TRBV12-5 with TRBJ1-5, with 7 bases identical to TRBD1. Trimming cost V 7 bases and J 3 bases; bases outside gene matches: 6. Germline V gene data show CDR1 as LGHNT and CDR2 as FRNRAP. The CDR3 length is 14 residues.

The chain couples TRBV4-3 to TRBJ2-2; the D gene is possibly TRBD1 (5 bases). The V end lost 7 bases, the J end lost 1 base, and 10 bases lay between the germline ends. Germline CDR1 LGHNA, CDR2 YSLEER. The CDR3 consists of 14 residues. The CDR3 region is CASTLTVNTGELFF. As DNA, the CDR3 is TGCGCCAGCACCTTGACAGTGAACACCGGGGAGCTGTTTTTT.

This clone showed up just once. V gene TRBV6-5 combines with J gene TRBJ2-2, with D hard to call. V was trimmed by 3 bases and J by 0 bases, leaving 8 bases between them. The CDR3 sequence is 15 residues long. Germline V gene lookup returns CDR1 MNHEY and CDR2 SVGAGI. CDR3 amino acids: CASSYFQSNTGELFF. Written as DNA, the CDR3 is TGTGCCAGCAGTTATTTTCAGTCGAACACCGGGGAGCTGTTTTTT.

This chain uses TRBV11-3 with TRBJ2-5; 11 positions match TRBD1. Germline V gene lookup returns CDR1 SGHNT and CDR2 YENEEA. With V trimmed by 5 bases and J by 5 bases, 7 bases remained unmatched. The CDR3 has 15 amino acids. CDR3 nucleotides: TGTGCCAGCAGCCCCGGGACAGGGGGTTTTGAGACCCAGTACTTC. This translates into CASSPGTGGFETQYF. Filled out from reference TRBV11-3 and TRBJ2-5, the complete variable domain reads EAGVVQSPRYKIIEKKQPVAFWCNPISGHNTLYWYLQNLGQGPELLIRYENEEAVDDSQLPKDRFSAERLKGVDSTLKIQPAELGDSAVYLCASSPGTGGFETQYFGPGTRLLVL.

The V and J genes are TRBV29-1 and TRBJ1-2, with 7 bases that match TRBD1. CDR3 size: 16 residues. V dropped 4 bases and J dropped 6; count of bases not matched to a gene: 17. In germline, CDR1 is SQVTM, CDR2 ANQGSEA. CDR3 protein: CSVVKFDPTGSDGYTF. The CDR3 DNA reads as TGCAGCGTTGTAAAATTTGATCCGACAGGGAGTGATGGCTACACCTTC.

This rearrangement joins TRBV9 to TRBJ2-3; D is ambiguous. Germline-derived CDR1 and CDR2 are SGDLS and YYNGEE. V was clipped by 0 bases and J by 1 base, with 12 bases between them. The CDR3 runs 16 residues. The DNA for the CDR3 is TGTGCCAGCAGCGTAGCTACTGGGGTAGGCACAGATACGCAGTATTTT. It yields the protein CASSVATGVGTDTQYF. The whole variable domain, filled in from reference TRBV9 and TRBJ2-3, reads DSGVTQTPKHLITATGQRVTLRCSPRSGDLSVYWYQQSLDQGLQFLIQYYNGEERAKGNILERFSAQQFPDLHSELNLSSLELGDSALYFCASSVATGVGTDTQYFGPGTRLTVL.

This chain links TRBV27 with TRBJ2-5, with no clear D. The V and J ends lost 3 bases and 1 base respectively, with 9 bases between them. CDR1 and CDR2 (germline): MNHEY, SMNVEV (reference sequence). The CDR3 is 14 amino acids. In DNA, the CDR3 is TGTGCCAGCAGTTTTTACTGGTCCCAAGAGACCCAGTACTTC. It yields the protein CASSFYWSQETQYF.

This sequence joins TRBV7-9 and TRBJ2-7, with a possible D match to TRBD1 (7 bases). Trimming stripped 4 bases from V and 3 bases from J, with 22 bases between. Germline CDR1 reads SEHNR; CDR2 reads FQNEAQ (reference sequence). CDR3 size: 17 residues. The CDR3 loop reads CASSSPPDRVGGYEQYF. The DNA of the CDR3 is TGTGCCAGCAGCTCCCCTCCCGACAGGGTGGGAGGCTACGAGCAGTACTTC.

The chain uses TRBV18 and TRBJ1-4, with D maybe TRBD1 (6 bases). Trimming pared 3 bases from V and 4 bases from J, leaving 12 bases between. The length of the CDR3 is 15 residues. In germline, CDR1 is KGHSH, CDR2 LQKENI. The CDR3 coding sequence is TGTGCCAGCTCACCTACCACAGGGAGTAATGAAAAACTGTTTTTT. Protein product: CASSPTTGSNEKLFF.